This T cell receptor (beta chain) was identified in a study of early T cells in non-severe SARS-CoV-2 infection. MiXCR was run by TCRdb on the 5' RACE reads, yielding one entry per CDR3 protein. The sample has just over 95,000 distinct CDR3 sequences; 11% are singletons. The CDR3 has 14 residues. CDR1 is SGHRS and CDR2 is YFSETQ in the germline V gene. V shed 2 bases and J shed 5 bases, with 11 bases lying between them. This clonotype originated in an adult who was a healthcare worker with PCR-confirmed SARS-CoV-2 infection or an uninfected control (not recorded which). Sequences were obtained from whole blood. The gene calls are TRBV5-1 and TRBJ2-4; D perhaps matches TRBD1 (6 bases). CDR3 DNA: TGCGCCAGCAGCTTCCGGGACACCCAAAACATTCAGTACTTC. It specifies CASSFRDTQNIQYF.